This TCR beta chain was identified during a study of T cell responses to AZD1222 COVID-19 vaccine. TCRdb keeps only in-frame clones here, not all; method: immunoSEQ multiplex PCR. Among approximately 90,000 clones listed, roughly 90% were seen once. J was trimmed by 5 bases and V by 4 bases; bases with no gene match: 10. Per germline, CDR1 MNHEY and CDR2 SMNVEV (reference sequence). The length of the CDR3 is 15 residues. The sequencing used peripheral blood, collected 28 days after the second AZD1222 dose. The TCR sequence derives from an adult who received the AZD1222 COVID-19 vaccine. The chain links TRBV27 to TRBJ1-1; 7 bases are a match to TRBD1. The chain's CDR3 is CASSSGGLSGTEAFF. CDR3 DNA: TGTGCCAGCAGTTCAGGGGGTCTTAGCGGGACTGAAGCTTTCTTT.